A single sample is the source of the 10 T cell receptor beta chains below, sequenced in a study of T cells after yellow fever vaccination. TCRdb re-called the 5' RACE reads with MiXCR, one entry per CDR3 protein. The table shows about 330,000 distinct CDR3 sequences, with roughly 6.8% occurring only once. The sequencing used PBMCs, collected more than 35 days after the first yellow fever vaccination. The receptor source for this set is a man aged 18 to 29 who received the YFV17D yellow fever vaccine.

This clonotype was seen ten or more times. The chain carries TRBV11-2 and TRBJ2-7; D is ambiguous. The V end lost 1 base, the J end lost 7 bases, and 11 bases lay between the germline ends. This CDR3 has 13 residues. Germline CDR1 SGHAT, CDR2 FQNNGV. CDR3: CASSLGPGFEQYV. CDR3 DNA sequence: TGTGCCAGCAGCTTAGGACCCGGGTTTGAGCAGTACGTC.

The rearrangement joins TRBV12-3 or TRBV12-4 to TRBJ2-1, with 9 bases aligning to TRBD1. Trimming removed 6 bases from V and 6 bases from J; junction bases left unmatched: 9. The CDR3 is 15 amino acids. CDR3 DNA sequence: TGTGCCAGCAGGACCTCCGGGACAGGGCCCAATGAGCAGTTCTTC. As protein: CASRTSGTGPNEQFF.

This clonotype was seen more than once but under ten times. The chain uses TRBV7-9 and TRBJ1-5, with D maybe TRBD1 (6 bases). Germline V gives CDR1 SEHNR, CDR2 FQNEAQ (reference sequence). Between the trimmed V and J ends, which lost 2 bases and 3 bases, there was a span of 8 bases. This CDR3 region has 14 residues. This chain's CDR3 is CASSLSGVNQPQHF. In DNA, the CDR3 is TGTGCCAGCAGCTTATCAGGGGTCAATCAGCCCCAGCATTTT.

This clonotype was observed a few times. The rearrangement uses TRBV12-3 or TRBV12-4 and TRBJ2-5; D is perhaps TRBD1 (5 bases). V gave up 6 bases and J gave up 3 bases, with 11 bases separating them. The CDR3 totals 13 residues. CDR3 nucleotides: TGTGCCAGCAGAAGCTCGACAGAAGAGACCCAGTACTTC. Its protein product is CASRSSTEETQYF.

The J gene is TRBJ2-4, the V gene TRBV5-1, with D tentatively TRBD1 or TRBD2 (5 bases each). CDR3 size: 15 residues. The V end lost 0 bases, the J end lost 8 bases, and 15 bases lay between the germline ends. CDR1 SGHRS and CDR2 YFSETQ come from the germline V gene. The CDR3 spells CASSLVRDHGDIQYF. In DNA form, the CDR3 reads TGCGCCAGCAGCTTGGTCCGGGACCACGGGGACATTCAGTACTTC.

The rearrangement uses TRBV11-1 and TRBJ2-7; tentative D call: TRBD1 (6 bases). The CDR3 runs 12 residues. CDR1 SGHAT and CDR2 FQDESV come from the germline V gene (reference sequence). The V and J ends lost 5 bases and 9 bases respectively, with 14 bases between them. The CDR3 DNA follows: TGTGCCAGCAGCCAAGGTCAGGGGAGGCAGTACTTC. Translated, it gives CASSQGQGRQYF.

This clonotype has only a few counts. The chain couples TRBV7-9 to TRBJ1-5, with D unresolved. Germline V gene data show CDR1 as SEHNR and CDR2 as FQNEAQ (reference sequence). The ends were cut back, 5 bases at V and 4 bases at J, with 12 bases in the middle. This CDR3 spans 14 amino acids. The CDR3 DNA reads TGTGCCAGCAGCCTATCGGTCGCAAATCAGCCCCAGCATTTT. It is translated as CASSLSVANQPQHF.

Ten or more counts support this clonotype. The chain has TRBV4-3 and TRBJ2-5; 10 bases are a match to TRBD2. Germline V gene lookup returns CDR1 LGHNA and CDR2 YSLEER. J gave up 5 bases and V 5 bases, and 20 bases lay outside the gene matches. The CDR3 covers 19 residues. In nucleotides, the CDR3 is TGCGCCAGCAGCAAAAGGGTTCAGGGGACTAGCGTATCGAAGGAGACCCAGTACTTC. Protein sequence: CASSKRVQGTSVSKETQYF.

CDR3 loop: CSLQGITDTQYF. CDR3 nucleotides: TGCAGTCTCCAGGGGATCACAGATACGCAGTATTTT. This rearrangement joins TRBV20-1 to TRBJ2-3; weak D call: TRBD1 (6 bases). The CDR3 has 12 residues. V lost 8 bases to trimming and J lost 2 bases, with 11 bases between them. Germline V gene sequence: CDR1 DFQATT, CDR2 SNEGSKA (reference sequence).

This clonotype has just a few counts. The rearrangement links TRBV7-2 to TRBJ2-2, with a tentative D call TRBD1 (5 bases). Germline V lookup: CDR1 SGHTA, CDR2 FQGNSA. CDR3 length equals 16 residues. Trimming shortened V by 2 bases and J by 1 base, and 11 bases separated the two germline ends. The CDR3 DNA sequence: TGTGCCAGCAGCTTATATCGACAGATGAACACCGGGGAGCTGTTTTTT. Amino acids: CASSLYRQMNTGELFF.